Reported below is one T cell receptor (beta chain). No antigen is known for it. No much larger clone exists at a distance of one base, and base qualities are not known. This sample also contains other DNA sequences that code for the same CDR3. Using the deep immunoSEQ assay, TCR CDR3 regions were amplified from genomic DNA by multiplex PCR. Extracted genomic DNA from each cell subset was spread evenly across all wells of several immunoSEQ 96-well plates, with each plate serving as a replicate. For sorted subsets, each replicate PCR was loaded with about 200 ng genomic DNA, equivalent to approximately 27,000 T cell genomes. Purified libraries were measured with a Qubit 3.0 fluorometer, size-checked on a Bioanalyzer 2100, and measured again with the KAPA Library Quantification kit. Every immunoSEQ 96-well plate was sequenced on a separate single-read 150-cycle Illumina NextSeq 550 flow cell. Regarding the original processing steps: Because the immunoSEQ output held only junctional sequences and lacked quality scores, the filtering could not match the filtering applied to full-length reads. To assign V/J genes and CDR3, sequences were annotated using PyIR, a Python wrapper for IgBLAST v1.9, with IMGT germline references. Reads with weak V/J assignments (E-value above 1e-6), missing CDR3, stop codons, out-of-frame junctions, or ambiguous translated residues were removed. V3J clonotypes were defined by identical inferred V gene, J gene, and CDR3 amino acid sequence. The percentage overlap between two repertoires was calculated by dividing the number of shared unique clonotypes by the size of the smaller repertoire. Three approaches were used to assess repertoire richness: RTK rarefaction, the Chao1 estimator, and Recon v2.1 estimates of unobserved clonotypes. For all TCRbeta clonotypes obtained by the gDNA method from a few donors, generation probabilities were computed with OLGA. Held by TCRdb, this immuneACCESS table contains in-frame sequences only and omits some clones. Under half of the omission traces to an unresolved V gene where checked; the cause of the rest is unknown. Clone size and the V and J calls come from that table; the DNA yielded D and trimming. For this sample the table gives millions of clones, of which 90% to 95% were detected only once. The top ten constitute 1.5% to 2% of the sample.

This sample was included in a study of shared clonotypes between healthy human individuals (dated by TCRdb to 2020 to 2022). At the level of the whole study: A couple of women and a few men aged 18 to 49 years were included in the cohort. For each donor, CD4 naive and CD4 memory were each given three plates, CD8 naive was given two plates, and CD8 memory was given one plate. Blood TCR repertoires of four to six healthy adults were deeply sequenced to estimate repertoire size and the extent of clonotype sharing between individuals. Different laboratories and diverse techniques were used to prepare libraries and sequence TCR repertoires, to increase sequencing depth and limit assay-specific biases. Per donor, leukapheresis produced somewhere between about 0.94 and 10 billion PBMCs. The research as a whole found: Higher generation probabilities were observed for clonotypes shared by all four sorted-subset donors than for non-shared clonotypes. Naive subsets generally had larger estimated clonotype richness than memory subsets. When a handful of donors were compared, the shared fraction of clonotypes was about 5% for naive CD4, approximately 3.5% for naive CD8, about 2.5% for memory CD4, and under 0.5% for memory CD8. Sampling was restricted to blood, and TCR repertoires in tissues likely differ from the TCR repertoires found in blood. The genetic and exposure-history diversity represented was limited by the small number of donors. Incomplete sequencing was indicated by rarefaction of sorted-subset datasets, despite the large sequencing depth. Pairwise subsampling indicated that sequencing depth was expected to affect the degree of clonotype sharing among donors.

For the CD8 naive samples, CD45RO-negative cells were positively selected for CCR7, yielding a CD45RA+CCR7+ population from which TemRA cells were excluded. The donors were healthy, HIV-negative adults with no recently reported acute infections or vaccinations. All donors were Caucasian adults living in Nashville, Tennessee, USA. Blood was collected by leukapheresis, and PBMCs were isolated by Ficoll-Histopaque density gradient centrifugation and then cryopreserved in liquid nitrogen vapor phase. Analytical flow cytometry was used to check the purity and quantity of every magnetically sorted T cell population. Genomic DNA was isolated from each sorted fraction and quantified by UV absorbance on a Nanodrop 2000c. Taken from the germline V gene (reference sequence), the CDR1 and CDR2 loops are PRHDT and FYEKMQ. After removal of 5 bases from V and 0 bases from J, the junction retains 3 bases not matched to a gene. Its CDR3 holds 14 amino acids, cysteine through phenylalanine. The kept DNA is CDR3 alone, 42 bases in frame from the first base.

The receptor's source is a man aged 18 to 30 in good health. Some clones in this sample may be carry-over from other donors' samples. The V and J genes are TRBV13 and TRBJ2-7; TRBD2 lines up with 8 middle nucleotides. Input material: naive CD8+ T cells from PBMCs. The cell subset or site label here, explained by the study, means: CD45RA+CCR7+. The CDR3 amino acid sequence is: CASSLSGSSYEQYF. The nucleotides are TGTGCCAGCAGCCTGAGCGGGAGCTCCTACGAGCAGTACTTC.